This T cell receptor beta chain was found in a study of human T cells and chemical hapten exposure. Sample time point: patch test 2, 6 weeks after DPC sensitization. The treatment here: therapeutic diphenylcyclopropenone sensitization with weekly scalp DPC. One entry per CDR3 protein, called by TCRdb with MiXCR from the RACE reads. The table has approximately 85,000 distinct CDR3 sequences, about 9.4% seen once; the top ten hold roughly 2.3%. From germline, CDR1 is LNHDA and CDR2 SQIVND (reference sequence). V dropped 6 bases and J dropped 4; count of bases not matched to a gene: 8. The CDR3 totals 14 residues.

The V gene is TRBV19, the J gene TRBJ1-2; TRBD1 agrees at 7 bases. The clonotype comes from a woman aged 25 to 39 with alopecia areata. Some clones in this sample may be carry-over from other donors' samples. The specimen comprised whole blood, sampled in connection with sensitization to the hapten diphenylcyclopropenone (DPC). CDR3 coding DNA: TGTGCCAGTAGCCTCCCGGGACAGCCCTATGGCTACACCTTC. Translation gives CASSLPGQPYGYTF.